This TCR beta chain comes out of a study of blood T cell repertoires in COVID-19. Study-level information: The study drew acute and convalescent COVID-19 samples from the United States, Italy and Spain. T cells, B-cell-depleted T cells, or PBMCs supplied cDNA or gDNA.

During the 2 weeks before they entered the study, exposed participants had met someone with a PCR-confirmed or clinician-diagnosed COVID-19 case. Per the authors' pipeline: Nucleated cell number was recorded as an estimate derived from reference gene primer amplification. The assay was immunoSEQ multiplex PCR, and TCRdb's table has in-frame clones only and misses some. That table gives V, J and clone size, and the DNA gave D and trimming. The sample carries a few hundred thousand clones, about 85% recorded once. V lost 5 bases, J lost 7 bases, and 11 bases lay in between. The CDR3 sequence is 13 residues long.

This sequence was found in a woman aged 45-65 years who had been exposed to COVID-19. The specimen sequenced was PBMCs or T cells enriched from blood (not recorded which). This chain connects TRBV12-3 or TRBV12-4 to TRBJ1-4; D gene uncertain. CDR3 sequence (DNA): TGTGCCAGCAGTCTTTGGGCTGGTGAAAAACTGTTTTTT. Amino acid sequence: CASSLWAGEKLFF.